A single sample is the source of the 8 T cell receptor beta chains below, sequenced in a study of T cell repertoires in cytomegalovirus infection. In TCRdb, the reads were re-called with MiXCR into one record per CDR3 protein. This table has around 130,000 distinct CDR3 sequences, about 10% appearing once. Sequenced: PBMCs. These receptors were obtained from a human donor in good health (CMV status not recorded). Some clones in this sample may be carry-over from other donors' samples.

The CDR3 nucleotides are TGCGCCAGCAGCTTACAGATCATGAACACTGAAGCTTTCTTT. Amino acids: CASSLQIMNTEAFF. The chain links TRBV5-1 to TRBJ1-1, with D unresolved. V lost 2 bases and J lost 0, with 8 bases in between. Per the germline V gene, CDR1 is SGHRS and CDR2 is YFSETQ. The CDR3 consists of 14 residues.

The table lists this clonotype with many counts. The chain employs TRBV28 and TRBJ1-1; no clear D. CDR3 length: 15 residues. Trimming removed 6 bases at V and 5 bases at J, with 19 bases between. Per germline, CDR1 MDHEN and CDR2 SYDVKM. CDR3 in amino acids: CASRSPRRSITEAFF. The CDR3 nucleotides read TGTGCCAGCAGATCACCCCGGCGGAGTATTACTGAAGCTTTCTTT.

There are many counts of this clonotype. This rearrangement joins TRBV18 to TRBJ2-7, with no clear D. The germline gives CDR1 KGHSH, CDR2 LQKENI. The CDR3 consists of 14 residues. V dropped 5 bases and J dropped 0 bases, with 11 bases sitting between them. The CDR3 reads CASSSDVFSYEQYF. The CDR3 region has the DNA TGTGCCAGCTCATCCGACGTATTCTCCTACGAGCAGTACTTC.

This clonotype was detected many times. In DNA, the CDR3 is TGTGCCAGCAGCCAAGTTCGGGGCCAGGTTACCCAGTACTTC. It specifies CASSQVRGQVTQYF. J is TRBJ2-5 and V is TRBV7-6, with D perhaps given as TRBD1 or TRBD2 (5 bases each). This CDR3 has 14 residues. Germline V gene sequence: CDR1 SGHVS, CDR2 FNYEAQ. V was clipped by 5 bases and J by 8 bases, with 18 bases between them.

This clonotype was counted at least ten times. The chain carries TRBV6-2 or TRBV6-3 and TRBJ2-1; D is unclear. Trimming took 6 bases from V and 10 from J, leaving 13 bases between them. From germline, CDR1 is MNHEY and CDR2 SVGEGT. The CDR3 has 12 amino acids. CDR3 residues: CASSLTEEEQFF. CDR3 coding DNA: TGTGCCAGCAGCTTGACCGAGGAGGAGCAGTTCTTC.

Regarding this clonotype: This clone may be a read error of a much larger clone one base away. The rearrangement links TRBV2 to TRBJ2-1; 12 nucleotides align to TRBD2. The CDR3 sequence is 16 residues long. Germline V CDR1 and CDR2: SNHLY, FYNNEI. The CDR3 nucleotides are TGTGTCAGCAGTCAACACCTAGCGGGGGGGCCGGATGAGCAGTTCTTC. Translation gives CVSSQHLAGGPDEQFF.

To note about this clonotype: Compared with germline, one end of the junction differs, possibly owing to a read error. J is TRBJ2-5 and V is TRBV6-5; possible D gene TRBD2, 5 bases. The CDR3 runs to 15 residues. Germline lookup yields CDR1 MNHEY and CDR2 SVGAGI. In DNA, the CDR3 is TGTGCCACCAGTTATTCGTCCCTAGCCCGCGAGACCCAGTACTTC. Protein product: CATSYSSLARETQYF.

Notes on this clonotype: Germline is not matched at one junction end, which may reflect a read error. The V gene is TRBV7-2, the J gene TRBJ2-3; D uncertain. Germline V gene data show CDR1 as SGHTA and CDR2 as FQGNSA. This CDR3 spans 15 amino acids. In DNA, the CDR3 is TGTGACAGCAGCTTACGTCAAGTGAGCACAGATACGGAGTATTTT. Its translation: CDSSLRQVSTDTEYF.